Listed below are T cell receptor beta chains from one sample, sequenced in a study of beta chain features in type 1 diabetes. The repertoire was sequenced with immunoSEQ multiplex PCR; TCRdb's copy has only in-frame clones and lacks some. The sample holds 300,000 to 400,000 clones, 8% to 13% seen once. The sequenced sample consisted of naive CD4+ T cells from blood. These receptors were taken from a woman aged 25 to 39 in good health. CDR3s include the opening cysteine and the closing phenylalanine or tryptophan. A D gene is named only where the DNA matches it firmly. Some rows mark clone size as missing; the rest say once, few, many or name a class of expanded clone.

D: -
size: -
J: TRBJ2-7
V: TRBV18
CDR3: CASSPLTGQGSAYEQYF
DNA: TGTGCCAGCTCACCACTGACGGGACAAGGGTCCGCCTACGAGCAGTACTTC

D: TRBD2
size: -
J: TRBJ2-3
V: TRBV4-2
CDR3: CASSQDSGTSGSPSTDTQYF
DNA: TGTGCCAGCAGCCAAGATTCCGGGACTAGCGGATCCCCTAGCACAGATACGCAGTATTTT

D: -
size: -
J: TRBJ1-3
V: TRBV30
CDR3: CAWSVSSGNTIYF
DNA: TGTGCCTGGAGTGTGAGCTCTGGAAACACCATATATTTT

D: TRBD1
size: few
J: TRBJ2-7
V: TRBV27
CDR3: CASRDRLESEQYF
DNA: TGTGCCTCCCGGGACAGGCTAGAAAGCGAGCAGTACTTC

D: TRBD2
size: -
J: TRBJ2-3
V: TRBV9
CDR3: CASSVDGGGNTDTQYF
DNA: TGTGCCAGCAGCGTAGACGGGGGGGGGAACACAGATACGCAGTATTTT

D: TRBD2
size: few
J: TRBJ2-5
V: TRBV4-3
CDR3: CASSQAPLAGWETQYF
DNA: TGCGCCAGCAGCCAAGCCCCCTTAGCGGGATGGGAGACCCAGTACTTC

D: TRBD2
size: few
J: TRBJ2-7
V: TRBV29-1
CDR3: CSVGLRGYEQYF
DNA: TGCAGCGTCGGTCTGCGGGGGTACGAGCAGTACTTC

D: TRBD2
size: -
J: TRBJ2-5
V: TRBV7-9
CDR3: CASSPGLAGRETQYF
DNA: TGTGCCAGCAGCCCTGGACTAGCGGGAAGGGAGACCCAGTACTTC

D: TRBD1
size: -
J: TRBJ1-1
V: TRBV7-2
CDR3: CASSLPGTGNTEAFF
DNA: TGTGCCAGCAGCTTACCCGGGACAGGGAACACTGAAGCTTTCTTT

D: TRBD2
size: -
J: TRBJ2-1
V: TRBV9
CDR3: CASSVAGGRAYNEQFF
DNA: TGTGCCAGCAGCGTAGCTGGCGGGAGGGCCTACAATGAGCAGTTCTTC

D: -
size: few
J: TRBJ2-7
V: TRBV6-6
CDR3: CASRVGGSYEQYF
DNA: TGTGCCAGCAGGGTAGGGGGATCCTACGAGCAGTACTTC

D: TRBD2
size: -
J: TRBJ2-3
V: TRBV5-6
CDR3: CASSSRTSGSGDTQYF
DNA: TGTGCCAGCAGCTCCCGGACTAGCGGGAGTGGAGATACGCAGTATTTT

D: TRBD1
size: few
J: TRBJ1-5
V: TRBV6-1
CDR3: CASSDRGNQPQHF
DNA: TGTGCCAGCAGCGACAGGGGCAATCAGCCCCAGCATTTT

D: -
size: -
J: TRBJ2-5
V: TRBV28
CDR3: CASTETGFQETQYF
DNA: TGTGCCAGCACCGAAACGGGGTTCCAAGAGACCCAGTACTTC

D: TRBD1
size: few
J: TRBJ2-7
V: TRBV30
CDR3: CAGDRVSYEQYF
DNA: TGTGCTGGGGACAGGGTCTCCTACGAGCAGTACTTC

D: -
size: -
J: TRBJ2-7
V: TRBV7-9
CDR3: CASSLASPAYEQYF
DNA: TGTGCCAGCAGCTTAGCTTCCCCGGCCTACGAGCAGTACTTC

D: TRBD1
size: -
J: TRBJ2-7
V: TRBV5-4
CDR3: CASSPRQGLYEQYF
DNA: TGTGCCAGCAGCCCCAGACAGGGGTTGTACGAGCAGTACTTC

D: -
size: -
J: TRBJ1-2
V: TRBV18
CDR3: CASSPRGRDYGYTF
DNA: TGTGCCAGCTCACCAAGAGGGCGCGACTATGGCTACACCTTC

D: TRBD1
size: -
J: TRBJ1-2
V: TRBV29-1
CDR3: CSVGGQGSTGYTF
DNA: TGCAGCGTTGGGGGACAGGGCAGCACTGGCTACACCTTC

D: -
size: -
J: TRBJ2-7
V: TRBV18
CDR3: CASSPQGDSYEQYF
DNA: TGTGCCAGCTCACCCCAGGGCGACAGCTACGAGCAGTACTTC

D: -
size: -
J: TRBJ2-5
V: TRBV2
CDR3: CASSEFGSQETQYF
DNA: TGTGCCAGCAGTGAATTTGGCAGCCAAGAGACCCAGTACTTC

D: -
size: -
J: TRBJ1-2
V: TRBV7-2
CDR3: CASTPRVEANYGYTF
DNA: TGTGCCAGCACCCCCCGAGTTGAGGCAAACTATGGCTACACCTTC

D: TRBD2
size: -
J: TRBJ2-3
V: TRBV15
CDR3: CATSRGFSGSTDTQYF
DNA: TGTGCCACCAGCAGAGGGTTTAGCGGGAGCACAGATACGCAGTATTTT

D: TRBD2
size: -
J: TRBJ2-1
V: TRBV30
CDR3: CAWRPGLAYNEQFF
DNA: TGTGCCTGGAGACCGGGACTAGCATACAATGAGCAGTTCTTC

D: TRBD1
size: few
J: TRBJ2-7
V: TRBV4-1
CDR3: CASSQGVDRNYEQYF
DNA: TGCGCCAGCAGCCAAGGAGTGGACAGGAACTACGAGCAGTACTTC

D: TRBD2
size: -
J: TRBJ2-5
V: TRBV7-2
CDR3: CASSRGLAGVRETQYF
DNA: TGTGCCAGCAGCCGGGGACTAGCGGGAGTGCGGGAGACCCAGTACTTC

D: TRBD1
size: -
J: TRBJ2-5
V: TRBV15
CDR3: CATSRRDRGRGETQYF
DNA: TGTGCCACCAGCAGACGTGACAGGGGGCGCGGGGAGACCCAGTACTTC

D: TRBD2
size: few
J: TRBJ2-7
V: TRBV4-1
CDR3: CASSQGLAGVYEQYF
DNA: TGCGCCAGCAGCCAGGGACTAGCGGGAGTATACGAGCAGTACTTC

D: -
size: few
J: TRBJ1-2
V: TRBV12-2
CDR3: CASRLEYGQDFLYGYTF
DNA: TGTGCAAGTCGCTTAGAATATGGCCAGGACTTTCTTTATGGCTACACCTTC

D: -
size: few
J: TRBJ2-2
V: TRBV7-2
CDR3: CASSQVGAGNTGELFF
DNA: TGTGCCAGCAGCCAAGTGGGCGCAGGGAACACCGGGGAGCTGTTTTTT

D: TRBD2
size: few
J: TRBJ2-7
V: TRBV28
CDR3: CASSSPTSGRKYEQYF
DNA: TGTGCCAGCAGTTCCCCAACTAGCGGGAGAAAGTACGAGCAGTACTTC

D: TRBD1
size: few
J: TRBJ2-5
V: TRBV7-9
CDR3: CASRAGTAQETQYF
DNA: TGTGCCAGCAGGGCCGGGACAGCCCAAGAGACCCAGTACTTC

D: -
size: -
J: TRBJ1-4
V: TRBV11-2
CDR3: CASSLTGGSNEKLFF
DNA: TGTGCCAGCAGCTTAACGGGGGGATCTAATGAAAAACTGTTTTTT

D: TRBD2
size: -
J: TRBJ2-5
V: TRBV7-9
CDR3: CASSLAGLAGETQYF
DNA: TGTGCCAGCAGCTTAGCGGGCCTAGCGGGGGAGACCCAGTACTTC

D: -
size: -
J: TRBJ1-1
V: TRBV15
CDR3: CATSPRMNTEAFF
DNA: TGTGCCACCAGCCCCCGTATGAACACTGAAGCTTTCTTT

D: TRBD1
size: -
J: TRBJ2-5
V: TRBV5-1
CDR3: CASRYDRGEQETQYF
DNA: TGCGCCAGCAGGTACGACAGGGGAGAGCAAGAGACCCAGTACTTC

D: TRBD1
size: -
J: TRBJ2-5
V: TRBV4-3
CDR3: CASSPGTGGSETQYF
DNA: TGCGCCAGCAGCCCAGGGACAGGGGGGTCAGAGACCCAGTACTTC

D: TRBD2
size: -
J: TRBJ2-2
V: TRBV9
CDR3: CASRPDGTRQNTGELFF
DNA: TGTGCCAGCAGACCTGATGGGACTAGACAGAACACCGGGGAGCTGTTTTTT

D: -
size: -
J: TRBJ1-2
V: TRBV7-9
CDR3: CASSLAGSNYGYTF
DNA: TGTGCCAGCAGCTTGGCAGGGTCTAACTATGGCTACACCTTC

D: -
size: -
J: TRBJ2-3
V: TRBV18
CDR3: CASSPPVMRSDTQYF
DNA: TGTGCCAGCTCACCACCGGTCATGCGGTCGGATACGCAGTATTTT

D: TRBD2
size: -
J: TRBJ2-5
V: TRBV4-2
CDR3: CASSQGTSGSETQYF
DNA: TGTGCCAGCAGCCAAGGGACTAGCGGGAGTGAGACCCAGTACTTC

D: -
size: few
J: TRBJ1-5
V: TRBV6-6
CDR3: CASSFQQGEQPQHF
DNA: TGTGCCAGCAGTTTTCAACAGGGAGAACAGCCCCAGCATTTT

D: TRBD1
size: -
J: TRBJ1-5
V: TRBV2
CDR3: CASQLDRALNQPQHF
DNA: TGTGCCAGCCAGCTGGACAGGGCCCTCAATCAGCCCCAGCATTTT

D: -
size: -
J: TRBJ2-2
V: TRBV4-2
CDR3: CASSQETRDGELFF
DNA: TGTGCCAGCAGCCAAGAGACTAGGGATGGGGAGCTGTTTTTT

D: -
size: -
J: TRBJ2-7
V: TRBV5-4
CDR3: CASSLAGSPYEQYF
DNA: TGTGCCAGCAGCTTGGCCGGGTCCCCCTACGAGCAGTACTTC

D: -
size: few
J: TRBJ2-1
V: TRBV11-2
CDR3: CASSFVDDGVEQFF
DNA: TGTGCCAGCAGCTTCGTTGATGACGGGGTTGAGCAGTTCTTC

D: TRBD1
size: -
J: TRBJ1-5
V: TRBV27
CDR3: CASSSEMMTGVSNQPQHF
DNA: TGTGCCAGCAGTTCCGAAATGATGACAGGGGTTAGCAATCAGCCCCAGCATTTT

D: TRBD2
size: few
J: TRBJ2-1
V: TRBV18
CDR3: CASSPGGREFNEQFF
DNA: TGTGCCAGCTCACCAGGCGGGAGGGAGTTCAATGAGCAGTTCTTC

D: -
size: few
J: TRBJ2-1
V: TRBV28
CDR3: CASSFTGSSFF
DNA: TGTGCCAGCAGTTTCACCGGGAGTTCGTTCTTC

D: TRBD1
size: -
J: TRBJ2-5
V: TRBV2
CDR3: CASSASWTGRETQYF
DNA: TGTGCCAGCAGTGCATCCTGGACAGGGAGGGAGACCCAGTACTTC

D: -
size: few
J: TRBJ2-3
V: TRBV5-4
CDR3: CASRPGVGGPDTQYF
DNA: TGTGCCAGCAGGCCAGGGGTAGGGGGACCAGATACGCAGTATTTT

D: -
size: few
J: TRBJ2-7
V: TRBV5-6
CDR3: CASSLAAYEQYF
DNA: TGTGCCAGCAGCTTGGCAGCCTACGAGCAGTACTTC

D: -
size: few
J: TRBJ2-1
V: TRBV29-1
CDR3: CSVDRQTYNEQFF
DNA: TGCAGCGTTGATCGTCAGACCTACAATGAGCAGTTCTTC

D: TRBD2
size: few
J: TRBJ2-4
V: TRBV5-1
CDR3: CASSWGTIDNLAKNIQYF
DNA: TGCGCCAGCAGCTGGGGGACTATCGATAACCTAGCCAAAAACATTCAGTACTTC

D: TRBD2
size: -
J: TRBJ2-7
V: TRBV27
CDR3: CASSKGLAGGDEQYF
DNA: TGTGCCAGCAGTAAGGGACTAGCGGGAGGTGACGAGCAGTACTTC

D: -
size: few
J: TRBJ2-1
V: TRBV7-2
CDR3: CASSSRGRTGNEQFF
DNA: TGTGCCAGCAGCTCGCGCGGCCGCACCGGCAATGAGCAGTTCTTC

D: -
size: -
J: TRBJ2-3
V: TRBV14
CDR3: CASSQVGRGSADTQYF
DNA: TGTGCCAGCAGCCAAGTTGGGCGAGGGAGCGCAGATACGCAGTATTTT

D: TRBD2
size: few
J: TRBJ2-3
V: TRBV4-2
CDR3: CASSDSGSKDTQYF
DNA: TGTGCCAGCAGCGATAGCGGGAGCAAGGATACGCAGTATTTT